Below, 14 T cell receptor beta chains from the same sample are listed, as sequenced in a study of T cell responses to AZD1222 COVID-19 vaccine. Here immunoSEQ multiplex PCR was the method, and the copy in TCRdb shows in-frame clones only, minus some. In the table there are 90,000 to 110,000 clones, about 88% of which are singletons. This specimen consisted of peripheral blood, obtained on day 0 of AZD1222 vaccination. All receptors come from an adult in good health.

V gene TRBV10-3 combines with J gene TRBJ2-2; 9 bases fit TRBD2. CDR1 and CDR2 from the germline V gene are ENHRY and SYGVKD. The trim removed 3 bases at V and 0 bases at J, leaving 2 bases unmatched. This CDR3 contains 16 residues. CDR3 loop: CAISEGGRANTGELFF. CDR3 DNA: TGTGCCATCAGTGAAGGCGGGAGGGCGAACACCGGGGAGCTGTTTTTT.

The CDR3 region has the DNA TGCAGCGTTTGGCCTGTCGGAGATACTAACTATGGCTACACCTTC. Its translation is CSVWPVGDTNYGYTF. The chain recombines TRBV29-1 with TRBJ1-2; D call uncertain. Trimming left V 5 bases short and J 0 bases short, with 16 bases between. There are 15 residues in the CDR3. Per germline, CDR1 SQVTM and CDR2 ANQGSEA.

The chain recombines TRBV4-3 with TRBJ1-1, with D hard to call. Germline CDR1 LGHNA, CDR2 YSLEER. V lost 0 bases, J lost 7 bases, and 15 bases lay in between. The CDR3 contains 15 residues. The CDR3 loop reads CASSQDGVPGNEAFF. For the CDR3, the DNA is TGCGCCAGCAGCCAAGACGGTGTTCCGGGAAATGAAGCTTTCTTT.

This clone occurred once. This sequence joins TRBV12-3 or TRBV12-4 and TRBJ2-5, with unresolved D. V was clipped by 6 bases and J by 4 bases, with 12 bases between them. There are 13 residues in the CDR3. CDR3 in DNA: TGTGCCAGCAGCCTCCATACGGGAGAGACCCAGTACTTC. Translated, it gives CASSLHTGETQYF.

The CDR3 DNA follows: TGTGCCAGCAGCATAATGGGGGACACCGGGGAGCTGTTTTTT. This codes for CASSIMGDTGELFF. This chain joins TRBV9 and TRBJ2-2; D could derive from TRBD1 or TRBD2 (5 bases each). The CDR3 spans 14 residues. V was pared by 4 bases and J by 3 bases, with 10 bases between. Germline V lookup: CDR1 SGDLS, CDR2 YYNGEE.

The V and J genes are TRBV18 and TRBJ2-7, with TRBD2 as a possible D gene (6 bases). CDR3 length: 16 residues. Germline V gene data show CDR1 as KGHSH and CDR2 as LQKENI. V shed 2 bases and J shed 5 bases, with 19 bases lying between them. The CDR3 sequence is CASSPIVEGTGNEQYF. For the CDR3, the DNA is TGTGCCAGCTCACCAATTGTGGAGGGTACGGGTAACGAGCAGTACTTC.

This rearrangement joins TRBV5-6 to TRBJ1-1; tentatively, D is TRBD1 (6 bases). The CDR3 totals 16 residues. Germline values: CDR1 SGHDT, CDR2 YYEEEE. V dropped 4 bases and J dropped 0 bases, with 16 bases sitting between them. The CDR3 region is CASSELGTTMNTEAFF. The CDR3 nucleotides read TGTGCCAGCAGCGAACTGGGGACAACCATGAACACTGAAGCTTTCTTT.

The gene calls are TRBV10-1 and TRBJ1-4; TRBD1 aligns across 7 bases. The CDR3 totals 13 residues. The germline CDR1 and CDR2 sequences are WNHNN and SYGVQD (reference sequence). V shed 4 bases, J shed 6 bases, and the junction held 2 bases outside the gene matches. In DNA, the CDR3 is TGCGCCAGCAGTGTTAGGGGGCATGAAAAACTGTTTTTT. Residues: CASSVRGHEKLFF.

The chain is built from TRBV7-2 and TRBJ1-3, with a possible D match to TRBD1 (6 bases). With 5 bases removed from V and 0 bases from J, the gap between germline ends came to 11 bases. This CDR3 has 15 amino acids. Germline assignment: CDR1 SGHTA and CDR2 FQGNSA. This chain's CDR3 is CASSTTGFSGNTIYF. The CDR3 DNA reads as TGTGCCAGCAGCACGACAGGCTTCTCTGGAAACACCATATATTTT. Complete variable domain (other parts from reference TRBV7-2 and TRBJ1-3): GAGVSQSPSNKVTEKGKDVELRCDPISGHTALYWYRQSLGQGLEFLIYFQGNSAPDKSGLPSDRFSAERTGGSVSTLTIQRTQQEDSAVYLCASSTTGFSGNTIYFGEGSWLTVV.

This chain joins TRBV11-3 and TRBJ1-2; a weak D match, TRBD1 (5 bases). This CDR3 has 14 amino acids. CDR1 SGHNT and CDR2 YENEEA come from the germline V gene. V lost 5 bases, J lost 6 bases, and 16 bases lay in between. The CDR3 sequence is CASSLRAGSHGYTF. The CDR3 DNA reads TGTGCCAGCAGCCTCCGGGCAGGGTCCCATGGCTACACCTTC.

This clone was counted once. The chain has TRBV18 and TRBJ2-7; D gene unclear. The CDR3 spans 12 residues. The germline V and J ends were trimmed by 5 bases and 4 bases, with 9 bases remaining between them. Germline assignment: CDR1 KGHSH and CDR2 LQKENI. The CDR3 is CASSVTDYEQYF. CDR3 DNA sequence: TGTGCCAGCTCAGTCACTGATTACGAGCAGTACTTC.

The gene calls are TRBV6-2 or TRBV6-3 and TRBJ2-7; 8 nucleotides line up with TRBD2. The J segment lost 3 bases and the V segment lost 5 bases, leaving 9 bases of the junction unmatched. The CDR3 consists of 15 residues. Germline CDR1 reads MNHEY; CDR2 reads SVGEGT. The CDR3 region has the DNA TGTGCCAGCAGTCCCCCCCGGGGGGGGTACTACGAGCAGTACTTC. It specifies CASSPPRGGYYEQYF.

This clone appeared a single time. J is TRBJ2-3 and V is TRBV5-4, with 7 bases matching TRBD2. The CDR3 runs 17 residues. Looked up from germline, CDR1 is SGHNT and CDR2 is YYREEE (reference sequence). The J segment lost 0 bases and the V segment lost 2 bases, leaving 9 bases of the junction unmatched. CDR3 DNA sequence: TGTGCCAGCAGCTTAGCCCCAGCGGGACTTAGCACAGATACGCAGTATTTT. It translates to CASSLAPAGLSTDTQYF.

This clone showed up just once. This chain joins TRBV20-1 and TRBJ2-7; 9 nucleotides match TRBD1. V lost 3 bases to trimming and J lost 5 bases; unmatched junction nucleotides: 8. CDR1 is DFQATT and CDR2 is SNEGSKA in the germline V gene (reference sequence). This CDR3 is built from 14 residues. The CDR3 loop reads CSASGGTGRHEQYF. For the CDR3, the DNA is TGCAGTGCTAGTGGAGGGACAGGGAGGCACGAGCAGTACTTC.